The next 22 T cell receptor beta chains were all read from a single sample in a study of T cell repertoires in cytomegalovirus infection. MiXCR was run by TCRdb on the reads, yielding one entry per CDR3 protein. Of roughly 500,000 distinct CDR3 sequences in the sample, 33% were seen once. Which antigens these TCRs recognize remains unknown. Source: cultured PBMCs, taken from culture after CMV antigen stimulation. The receptors were gathered from a human donor in good health (CMV status not recorded). Some clones in this sample may be carry-over from other donors' samples.

The gene calls are TRBV5-4 and TRBJ2-3; 11 bases match TRBD2. V dropped 6 bases and J dropped 4; count of bases not matched to a gene: 4. The length of the CDR3 is 14 residues. CDR1 is SGHNT, CDR2 YYREEE, per germline (reference sequence). The CDR3 sequence is CASKTSGSSDTQYF. The CDR3 DNA sequence: TGTGCCAGCAAAACTAGCGGGAGTTCAGATACGCAGTATTTT.

This clonotype was seen only once. This chain uses TRBV5-4 with TRBJ2-2; TRBD1 matches 7 bases. Trimming cost V 3 bases and J 4 bases; bases outside gene matches: 6. The CDR3 consists of 15 residues. CDR1 and CDR2 (germline): SGHNT, YYREEE (reference sequence). This CDR3 reads CASSSIQGSTGELFF. Written as DNA, the CDR3 is TGTGCCAGCAGCTCAATACAGGGGAGCACCGGGGAGCTGTTTTTT.

A few counts support this clonotype. The chain's CDR3 is CASSQPPFADTQYF. CDR3 DNA: TGTGCCAGCAGCCAACCCCCTTTTGCAGATACGCAGTATTTT. The chain couples TRBV7-2 to TRBJ2-3; D remains ambiguous. V lost 5 bases, J lost 4 bases, and 13 bases lay in between. This CDR3 region has 14 residues. In germline, CDR1 is SGHTA, CDR2 FQGNSA.

This rearrangement joins TRBV7-8 to TRBJ1-4, with 9 bases that match TRBD1. Germline CDR1 SGHVS, CDR2 FQNEAQ. This CDR3 contains 17 residues. V lost 5 bases and J lost 8; bases outside the gene matches: 15. This chain's CDR3 is CASSTNRGRVQGEKLFF. The CDR3 DNA reads as TGTGCCAGCAGCACCAACAGGGGGCGAGTTCAAGGAGAAAAACTGTTTTTT.

The chain combines TRBV5-8 with TRBJ1-5; D is possibly TRBD1 (5 bases). V lost 4 bases, J lost 3 bases, and 17 bases lay in between. The germline CDR1 and CDR2 sequences are SGHTS and YDEGEE. This CDR3 has 16 amino acids. The CDR3 here is CASSPGWAGPNQPQHF. Written as DNA, the CDR3 is TGTGCCAGCAGCCCGGGATGGGCGGGACCCAATCAGCCCCAGCATTTT. Based on the CDR3 plus reference TRBV5-8 and TRBJ1-5, the full variable domain is EAGVTQSPTHLIKTRGQQATLRCSPISGHTSVYWYQQALGLGLQFLLWYDEGEERNRGNFPPRFSGRQFPNYSSELNVNALELEDSALYLCASSPGWAGPNQPQHFGDGTRLSIL.

As regards this clonotype: One end of the junction fails to match germline, which may point to a read error. This chain joins TRBV5-1 and TRBJ2-7; 10 bases align to TRBD2. The CDR3 length is 15 residues. Germline V gene sequence: CDR1 SGHRS, CDR2 YFSETQ. The CDR3: CASSSGTSDTYEQYF. CDR3 DNA sequence: TGTGCCAGCAGTTCCGGGACTAGCGATACCTACGAGCAGTACTTC.

The V call is TRBV19, the J call TRBJ2-5; no clear D gene. Trimming removed 10 bases from V and 5 bases from J, with 20 bases in between. From germline, CDR1 is LNHDA and CDR2 SQIVND (reference sequence). The CDR3 is 14 amino acids. CDR3: CATSQSWGFETQYF. The CDR3 DNA is TGTGCCACCAGCCAAAGTTGGGGTTTCGAGACCCAGTACTTC.

This clonotype was seen a handful of times. This chain links TRBV4-1 with TRBJ1-2; 8 bases align to TRBD1. Per germline, CDR1 MGHRA and CDR2 YSYEKL. The length of the CDR3 is 15 residues. J gave up 1 base and V 2 bases, and 3 bases lay outside the gene matches. CDR3 region: CASSQLGQVNYGYTF. CDR3 coding DNA: TGCGCCAGCAGCCAACTGGGACAGGTTAACTATGGCTACACCTTC.

This rearrangement joins TRBV24-1 to TRBJ2-5; 10 bases agree with TRBD2. With V trimmed by 2 bases and J by 4 bases, 15 bases remained unmatched. This CDR3 has 19 residues. Germline V CDR1 and CDR2: KGHDR, SFDVKD. CDR3 sequence reads: CATSDYAPGEAGGRETQYF. For the CDR3, the DNA is TGTGCCACCAGTGATTACGCTCCCGGGGAAGCGGGAGGGCGAGAGACCCAGTACTTC.

This clonotype has a handful of counts. The CDR3: CASSSRPGDRQETQYF. The CDR3, as DNA: TGTGCCAGCAGCTCGCGCCCCGGGGACAGACAAGAGACCCAGTACTTC. The rearrangement joins TRBV7-2 to TRBJ2-5; 7 nucleotides agree with TRBD1. Losses at the gene ends were 4 bases for V and 2 bases for J; bases not matched to a gene: 10. There are 16 residues in the CDR3. CDR1 SGHTA and CDR2 FQGNSA come from the germline V gene.

The chain carries TRBV2 and TRBJ1-3; D not certain. The CDR3 length is 14 residues. V lost 4 bases and J 3 bases, leaving 10 bases between the germline ends. The germline V gene encodes CDR1 SNHLY and CDR2 FYNNEI. CDR3 protein: CASSAWGDGNTIYF. The CDR3, as DNA: TGTGCCAGCAGTGCCTGGGGAGATGGAAACACCATATATTTT.

The sample holds a few counts of this clonotype. The CDR3 DNA is TGCGCCAGCAGCCAAGATTCTTTAGGGGGCGAAGGGACTGAAGCTTTCTTT. Translation: CASSQDSLGGEGTEAFF. The chain links TRBV4-1 to TRBJ1-1; 7 positions match TRBD1. The germline V gene encodes CDR1 MGHRA and CDR2 YSYEKL. The trim removed 0 bases at V and 5 bases at J, leaving 12 bases unmatched. This CDR3 comprises 17 residues.

This clonotype has at least ten counts. This chain connects TRBV7-2 to TRBJ2-7, with TRBD2 matching over 7 bases. The germline CDR1 and CDR2 sequences are SGHTA and FQGNSA. Trimming at V came to 5 bases and at J to 5 bases, leaving 9 bases not matched to a gene. The CDR3 totals 14 residues. CDR3 sequence: CASSPPGLLNEQYF. In DNA form, the CDR3 reads TGTGCCAGCAGCCCCCCGGGACTATTGAACGAGCAGTACTTC.

This clonotype was seen repeatedly, ten times or more. The J gene is TRBJ1-5, the V gene TRBV7-2; D might be TRBD1 (5 bases). This CDR3 is built from 15 residues. Trimming cost V 5 bases and J 3 bases, with 14 bases left between them. Germline assignment: CDR1 SGHTA and CDR2 FQGNSA. CDR3 coding DNA: TGTGCCAGCAGCCGGAGGGGCAGGCTCAATCAGCCCCAGCATTTT. Translating gives CASSRRGRLNQPQHF.

The chain recombines TRBV30 with TRBJ2-7; 16 bases map to TRBD2. Germline V lookup: CDR1 GTSNPN, CDR2 SVGIG (reference sequence). The J segment lost 4 bases and the V segment lost 5 bases, leaving 11 bases of the junction unmatched. The CDR3 is 17 residues long. CDR3 nucleotide sequence: TGTGCCTGGGGTCATCCGGGACTAGCGGGAGGGGTGTACGAGCAGTACTTC. The encoded protein is CAWGHPGLAGGVYEQYF.

At least ten counts were recorded for this clonotype. CDR3 nucleotide sequence: TGTGCCAGCAGCTTTGAGTCACAGTCCGGCACTGAAGCTTTCTTT. It specifies CASSFESQSGTEAFF. This chain links TRBV7-8 with TRBJ1-1; D is unresolved. From germline, CDR1 is SGHVS and CDR2 FQNEAQ. V lost 3 bases, J lost 4 bases, and 15 bases lay in between. The CDR3 totals 15 residues.

This clonotype was counted ten times or more. The chain has TRBV7-2 and TRBJ2-1, with 14 bases matching TRBD2. The germline gives CDR1 SGHTA, CDR2 FQGNSA. This CDR3 has 16 amino acids. V was pared by 0 bases and J by 7 bases, with 2 bases of the junction left unmatched. The CDR3: CASSLAGTSGSNEQFF. Here the CDR3 DNA reads TGTGCCAGCAGCTTAGCCGGGACTAGCGGGAGTAATGAGCAGTTCTTC. Full variable domain (remainder filled in from reference TRBV7-2 and TRBJ2-1): GAGVSQSPSNKVTEKGKDVELRCDPISGHTALYWYRQSLGQGLEFLIYFQGNSAPDKSGLPSDRFSAERTGGSVSTLTIQRTQQEDSAVYLCASSLAGTSGSNEQFFGPGTRLTVL.

This clonotype was seen a few times. V is TRBV6-2 or TRBV6-3 and J is TRBJ2-1; D possibly corresponds to TRBD2 (6 bases). V lost 6 bases to trimming and J lost 2 bases, with 14 bases between them. The CDR3 has 15 residues. Looked up from germline, CDR1 is MNHEY and CDR2 is SVGEGT. The CDR3 is CASRFREYAYNEQFF. CDR3 coding DNA: TGTGCCAGCAGATTTCGGGAGTATGCCTACAATGAGCAGTTCTTC.

V usage is TRBV2 and J usage is TRBJ1-2; TRBD1 matches 9 bases. Germline loops: CDR1 SNHLY, CDR2 FYNNEI. The CDR3 is made up of 13 amino acids. The V gene end was trimmed by 6 bases and the J gene end by 6 bases; junction bases not matched to a gene: 5. This CDR3 is CASRRGQGNGYTF. The CDR3 DNA is TGTGCCAGCAGAAGGGGACAGGGAAATGGCTACACCTTC.

The CDR3 coding sequence is TGCGCCAGCAGCTTGTTTCCGGGGGACACCTACGAGCAGTACTTC. This translates into CASSLFPGDTYEQYF. The V gene is TRBV5-1, the J gene TRBJ2-7; D assignment may be TRBD1 or TRBD2 (6 bases each). The CDR3 totals 15 residues. The V gene's germline CDR1 is SGHRS and CDR2 YFSETQ. Trimming took off 1 base at V and 2 bases at J, with 13 bases between the two ends.

This clonotype showed up just a few times. This rearrangement joins TRBV7-2 to TRBJ1-2, with TRBD1 matching over 8 bases. V shed 0 bases, J shed 4 bases, and the junction held 7 bases outside the gene matches. The CDR3 totals 16 residues. Germline CDR1 is SGHTA and CDR2 is FQGNSA. CDR3: CASSLAGRGLGYGYTF. CDR3 in DNA: TGTGCCAGCAGCTTAGCGGGCAGGGGGCTGGGCTATGGCTACACCTTC.

The J gene is TRBJ1-1, the V gene TRBV2; D is undetermined. Germline CDR1 reads SNHLY; CDR2 reads FYNNEI. V shed 1 base and J shed 11 bases, with 14 bases lying between them. The CDR3 runs 13 residues. The CDR3 DNA follows: TGTGCCAGCAGTGAAGACTTATCCTTCTCGGCTTTCTTT. This gives the protein CASSEDLSFSAFF.